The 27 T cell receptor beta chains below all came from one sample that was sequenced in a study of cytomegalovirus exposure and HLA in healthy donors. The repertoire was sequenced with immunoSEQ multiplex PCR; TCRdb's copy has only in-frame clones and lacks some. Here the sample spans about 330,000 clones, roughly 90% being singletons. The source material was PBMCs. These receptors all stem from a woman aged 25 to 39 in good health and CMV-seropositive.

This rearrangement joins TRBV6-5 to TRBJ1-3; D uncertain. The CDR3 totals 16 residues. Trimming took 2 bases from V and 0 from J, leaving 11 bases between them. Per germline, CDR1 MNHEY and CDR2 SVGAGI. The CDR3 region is CASSYLPHSSGNTIYF. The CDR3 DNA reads TGTGCCAGCAGTTACCTTCCGCACTCCTCTGGAAACACCATATATTTT.

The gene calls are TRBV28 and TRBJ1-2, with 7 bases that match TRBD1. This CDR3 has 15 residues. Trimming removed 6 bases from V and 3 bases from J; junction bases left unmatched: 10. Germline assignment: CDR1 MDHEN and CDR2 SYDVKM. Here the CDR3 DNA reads TGTGCCAGCAGCCCCGGGGGAGGGGGCGACTATGGCTACACCTTC. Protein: CASSPGGGGDYGYTF.

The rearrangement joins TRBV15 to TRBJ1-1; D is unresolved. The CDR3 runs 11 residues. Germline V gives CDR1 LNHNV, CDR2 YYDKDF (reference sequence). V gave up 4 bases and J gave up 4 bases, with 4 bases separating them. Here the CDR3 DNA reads TGTGCCACCAGCATGGGCACTGAAGCTTTCTTT. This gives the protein CATSMGTEAFF.

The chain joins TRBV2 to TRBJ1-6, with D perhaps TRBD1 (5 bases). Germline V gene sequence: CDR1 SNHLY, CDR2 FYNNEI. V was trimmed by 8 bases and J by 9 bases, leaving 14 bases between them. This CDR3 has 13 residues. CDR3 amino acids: CASLGPGSSPLHF. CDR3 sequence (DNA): TGTGCCAGCCTAGGTCCAGGGTCTTCACCCCTCCACTTT.

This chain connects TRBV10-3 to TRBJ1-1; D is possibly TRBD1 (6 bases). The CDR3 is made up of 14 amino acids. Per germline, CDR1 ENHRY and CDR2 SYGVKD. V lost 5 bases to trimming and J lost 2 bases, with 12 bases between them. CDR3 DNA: TGTGCCATCAGTATCAAACAGGGAAACACTGAAGCTTTCTTT. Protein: CAISIKQGNTEAFF.

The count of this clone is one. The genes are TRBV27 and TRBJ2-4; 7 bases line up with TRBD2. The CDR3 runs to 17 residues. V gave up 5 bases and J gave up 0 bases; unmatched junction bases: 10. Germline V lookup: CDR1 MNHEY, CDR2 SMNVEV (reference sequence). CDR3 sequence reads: CASSPTGTTLAKNIQYF. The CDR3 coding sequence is TGTGCCAGCAGTCCTACCGGGACTACCCTAGCCAAAAACATTCAGTACTTC.

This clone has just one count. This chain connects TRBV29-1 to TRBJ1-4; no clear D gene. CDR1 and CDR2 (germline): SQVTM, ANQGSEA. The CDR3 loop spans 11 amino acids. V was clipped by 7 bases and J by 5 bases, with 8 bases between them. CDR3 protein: CSAALNEKLFF. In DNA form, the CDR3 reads TGCAGCGCAGCACTAAATGAAAAACTGTTTTTT.

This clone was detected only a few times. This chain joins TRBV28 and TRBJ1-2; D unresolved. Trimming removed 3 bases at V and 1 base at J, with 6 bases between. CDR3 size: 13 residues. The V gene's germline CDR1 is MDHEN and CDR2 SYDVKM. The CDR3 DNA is TGTGCCAGCAGTTTGCCAAATAACTATGGCTACACCTTC. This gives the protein CASSLPNNYGYTF.

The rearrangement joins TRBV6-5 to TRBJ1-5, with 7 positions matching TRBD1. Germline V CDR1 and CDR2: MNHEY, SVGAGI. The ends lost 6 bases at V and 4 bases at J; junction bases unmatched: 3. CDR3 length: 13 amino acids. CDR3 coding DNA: TGTGCCAGCAGGGGACAGACGAATCAGCCCCAGCATTTT. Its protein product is CASRGQTNQPQHF.

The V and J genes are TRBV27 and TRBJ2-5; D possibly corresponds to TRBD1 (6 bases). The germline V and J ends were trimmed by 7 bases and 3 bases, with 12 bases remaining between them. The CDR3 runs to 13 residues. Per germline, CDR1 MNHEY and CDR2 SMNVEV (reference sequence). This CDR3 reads CASTGQQKETQYF. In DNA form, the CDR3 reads TGTGCCAGCACCGGACAGCAAAAAGAGACCCAGTACTTC.

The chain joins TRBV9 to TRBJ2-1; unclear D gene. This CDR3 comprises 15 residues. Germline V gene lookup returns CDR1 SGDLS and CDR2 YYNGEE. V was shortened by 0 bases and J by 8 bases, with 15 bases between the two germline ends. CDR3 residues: CASSVGAEPNYEQFF. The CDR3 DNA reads TGTGCCAGCAGCGTAGGGGCGGAACCGAATTATGAGCAGTTCTTC.

The CDR3 region is CAISESKGLTAFF. CDR3 nucleotide sequence: TGTGCCATCAGTGAGTCTAAGGGACTCACAGCTTTCTTT. The J gene is TRBJ1-1, the V gene TRBV10-3; tentative D call: TRBD1 (5 bases). Deletions cut 0 bases from V and 10 bases from J, with 12 bases between. The CDR3 spans 13 residues. The germline gives CDR1 ENHRY, CDR2 SYGVKD.

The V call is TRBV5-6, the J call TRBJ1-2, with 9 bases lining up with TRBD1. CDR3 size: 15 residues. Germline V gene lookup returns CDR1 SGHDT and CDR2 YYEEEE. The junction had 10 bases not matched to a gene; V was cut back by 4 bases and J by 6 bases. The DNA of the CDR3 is TGTGCCAGCAGCACGTGGACAGGGGATTTTAATGGCTACACCTTC. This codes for CASSTWTGDFNGYTF.

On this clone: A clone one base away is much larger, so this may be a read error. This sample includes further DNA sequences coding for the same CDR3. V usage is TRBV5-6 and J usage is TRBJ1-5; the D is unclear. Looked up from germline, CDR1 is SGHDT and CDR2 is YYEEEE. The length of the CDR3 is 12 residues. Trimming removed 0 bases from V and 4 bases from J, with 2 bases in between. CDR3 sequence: CASSLANQPQHF. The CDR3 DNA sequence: TGTGCCAGCAGCTTGGCGAATCAGCCCCAGCATTTT.

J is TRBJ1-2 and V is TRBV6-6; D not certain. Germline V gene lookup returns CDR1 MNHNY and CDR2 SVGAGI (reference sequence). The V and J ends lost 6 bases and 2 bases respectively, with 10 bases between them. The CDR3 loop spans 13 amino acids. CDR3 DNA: TGTGCCAGCAGCAAGACAAAGAACTATGGCTACACCTTC. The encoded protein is CASSKTKNYGYTF.

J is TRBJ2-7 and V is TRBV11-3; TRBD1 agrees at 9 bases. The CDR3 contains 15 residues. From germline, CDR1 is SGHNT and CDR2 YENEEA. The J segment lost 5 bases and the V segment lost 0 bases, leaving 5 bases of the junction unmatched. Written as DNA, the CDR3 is TGTGCCAGCAGCTTAGAGGGACAGGGTATGGACGAGCAGTACTTC. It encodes CASSLEGQGMDEQYF.

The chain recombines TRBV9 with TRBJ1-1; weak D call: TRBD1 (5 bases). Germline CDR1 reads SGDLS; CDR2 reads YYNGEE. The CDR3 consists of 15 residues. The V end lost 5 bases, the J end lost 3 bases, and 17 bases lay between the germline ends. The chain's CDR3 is CASRESEGEDTEAFF. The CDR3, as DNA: TGTGCCAGCAGGGAAAGCGAAGGGGAGGACACTGAAGCTTTCTTT.

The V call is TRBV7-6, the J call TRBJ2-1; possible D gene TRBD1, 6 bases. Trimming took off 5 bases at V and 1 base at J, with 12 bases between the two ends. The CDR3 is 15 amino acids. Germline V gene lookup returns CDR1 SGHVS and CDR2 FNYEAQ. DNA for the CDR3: TGTGCCAGCAGCGATACAGGGAGTTCCTACAATGAGCAGTTCTTC. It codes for CASSDTGSSYNEQFF. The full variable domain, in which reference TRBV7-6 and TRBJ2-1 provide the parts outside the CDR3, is GAGVSQSPRYKVTKRGQDVALRCDPISGHVSLYWYRQALGQGPEFLTYFNYEAQQDKSGLPNDRFSAERPEGSISTLTIQRTEQRDSAMYRCASSDTGSSYNEQFFGPGTRLTVL.

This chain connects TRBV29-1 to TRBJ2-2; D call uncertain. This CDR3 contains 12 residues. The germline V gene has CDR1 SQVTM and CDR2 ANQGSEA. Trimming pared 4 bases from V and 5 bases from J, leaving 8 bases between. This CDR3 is CSVAQQTGELFF. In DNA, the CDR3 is TGCAGCGTTGCCCAGCAGACCGGGGAGCTGTTTTTT.

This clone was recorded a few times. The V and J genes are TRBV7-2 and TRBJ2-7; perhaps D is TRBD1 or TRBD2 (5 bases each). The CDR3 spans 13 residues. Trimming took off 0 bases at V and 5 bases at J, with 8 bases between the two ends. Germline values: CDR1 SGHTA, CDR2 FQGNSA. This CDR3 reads CASSLALGDEQYF. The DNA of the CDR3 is TGTGCCAGCAGCTTAGCGCTGGGGGACGAGCAGTACTTC.

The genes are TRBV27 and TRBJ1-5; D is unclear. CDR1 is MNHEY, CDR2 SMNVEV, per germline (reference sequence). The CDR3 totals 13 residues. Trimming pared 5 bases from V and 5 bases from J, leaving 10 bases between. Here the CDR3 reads CASSAMGDQPQHF. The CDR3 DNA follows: TGTGCCAGCAGTGCCATGGGAGATCAGCCCCAGCATTTT.

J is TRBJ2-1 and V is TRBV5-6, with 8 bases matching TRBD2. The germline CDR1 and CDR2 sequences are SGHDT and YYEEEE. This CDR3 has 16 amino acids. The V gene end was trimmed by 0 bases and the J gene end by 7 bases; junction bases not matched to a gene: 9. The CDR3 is CASSLAYGRAGNEQFF. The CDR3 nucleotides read TGTGCCAGCAGCTTGGCTTACGGGAGGGCCGGGAATGAGCAGTTCTTC.

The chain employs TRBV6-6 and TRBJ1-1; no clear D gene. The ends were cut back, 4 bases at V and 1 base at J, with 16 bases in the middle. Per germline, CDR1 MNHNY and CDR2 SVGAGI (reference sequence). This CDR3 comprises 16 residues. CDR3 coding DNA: TGTGCCAGCAGTTTTGGGAGGGCCGGGGAGAACACTGAAGCTTTCTTT. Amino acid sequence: CASSFGRAGENTEAFF.

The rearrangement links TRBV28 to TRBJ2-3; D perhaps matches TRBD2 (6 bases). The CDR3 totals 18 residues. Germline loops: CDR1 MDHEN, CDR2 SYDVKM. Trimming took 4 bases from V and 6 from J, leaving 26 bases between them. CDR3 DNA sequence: TGTGCCAGCAGTTGGACCCGCGGGCTAGCGTTAACGGGGGATACGCAGTATTTT. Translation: CASSWTRGLALTGDTQYF.

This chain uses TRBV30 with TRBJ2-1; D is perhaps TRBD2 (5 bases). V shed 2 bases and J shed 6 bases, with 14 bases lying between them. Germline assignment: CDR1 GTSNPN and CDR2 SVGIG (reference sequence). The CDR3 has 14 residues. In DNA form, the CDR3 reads TGTGCCTGGAGTCCCGAGGGATTTAGCAATGAGCAGTTCTTC. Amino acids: CAWSPEGFSNEQFF. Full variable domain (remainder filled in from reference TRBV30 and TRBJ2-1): SQTIHQWPATLVQPVGSPLSLECTVEGTSNPNLYWYRQAAGRGLQLLFYSVGIGQISSEVPQNLSASRPQDRQFILSSKKLLLSDSGFYLCAWSPEGFSNEQFFGPGTRLTVL.

The CDR3 spells CASSELTDYEQYF. Written as DNA, the CDR3 is TGTGCCAGCAGTGAATTGACAGACTACGAGCAGTACTTC. This chain links TRBV25-1 with TRBJ2-7; D possibly corresponds to TRBD1 (5 bases). V dropped 1 base and J dropped 3 bases, with 7 bases sitting between them. Germline V gene sequence: CDR1 MGHDK, CDR2 SYGVNS. This CDR3 comprises 13 residues.

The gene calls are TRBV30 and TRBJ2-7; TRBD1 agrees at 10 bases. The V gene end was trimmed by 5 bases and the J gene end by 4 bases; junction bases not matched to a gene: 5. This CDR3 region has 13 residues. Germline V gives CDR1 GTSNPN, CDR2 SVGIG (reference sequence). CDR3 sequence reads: CAWAGTGAYEQYF. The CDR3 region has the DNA TGTGCCTGGGCCGGGACAGGGGCTTACGAGCAGTACTTC.